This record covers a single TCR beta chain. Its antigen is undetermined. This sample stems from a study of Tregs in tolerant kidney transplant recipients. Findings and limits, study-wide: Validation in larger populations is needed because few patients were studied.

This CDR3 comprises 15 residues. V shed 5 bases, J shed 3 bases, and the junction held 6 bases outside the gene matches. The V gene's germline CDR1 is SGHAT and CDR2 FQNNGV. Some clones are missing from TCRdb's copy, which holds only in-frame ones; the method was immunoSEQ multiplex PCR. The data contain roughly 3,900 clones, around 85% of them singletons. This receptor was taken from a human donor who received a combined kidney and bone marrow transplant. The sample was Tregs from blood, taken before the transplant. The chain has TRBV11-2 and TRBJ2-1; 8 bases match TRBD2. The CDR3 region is CASSATSGDYNEQFF. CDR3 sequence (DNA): TGTGCCAGCAGCGCCACTAGCGGAGACTACAATGAGCAGTTCTTC.